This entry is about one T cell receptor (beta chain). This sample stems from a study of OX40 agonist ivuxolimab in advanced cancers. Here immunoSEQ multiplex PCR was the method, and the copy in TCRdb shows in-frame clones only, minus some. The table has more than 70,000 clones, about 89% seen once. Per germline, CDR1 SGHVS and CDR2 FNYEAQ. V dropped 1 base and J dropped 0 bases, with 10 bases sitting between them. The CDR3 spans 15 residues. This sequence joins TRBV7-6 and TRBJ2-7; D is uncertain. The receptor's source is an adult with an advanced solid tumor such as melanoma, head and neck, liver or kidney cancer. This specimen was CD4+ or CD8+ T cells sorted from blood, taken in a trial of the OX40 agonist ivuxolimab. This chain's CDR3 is CASSLGSPVSYEQYF. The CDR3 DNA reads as TGTGCCAGCAGCTTAGGTTCTCCAGTCTCCTACGAGCAGTACTTC.